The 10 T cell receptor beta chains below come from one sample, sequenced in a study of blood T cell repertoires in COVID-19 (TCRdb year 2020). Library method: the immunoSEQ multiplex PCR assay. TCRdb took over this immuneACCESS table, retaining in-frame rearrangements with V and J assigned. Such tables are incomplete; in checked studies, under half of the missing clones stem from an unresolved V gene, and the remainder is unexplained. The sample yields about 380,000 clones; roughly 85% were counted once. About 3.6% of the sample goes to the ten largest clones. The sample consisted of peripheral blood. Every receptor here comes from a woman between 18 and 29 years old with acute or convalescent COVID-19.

In nucleotides, the CDR3 is TGCGCCAGCAGCTTGGGGGTGGGACAGGCAAACTCTGGAAACACCATATATTTT. Translated, it gives CASSLGVGQANSGNTIYF. This sequence joins TRBV5-1 and TRBJ1-3, with 8 bases identical to TRBD1. There are 18 residues in the CDR3. CDR1 is SGHRS and CDR2 is YFSETQ in the germline V gene. The ends lost 0 bases at V and 0 bases at J; junction bases unmatched: 8.

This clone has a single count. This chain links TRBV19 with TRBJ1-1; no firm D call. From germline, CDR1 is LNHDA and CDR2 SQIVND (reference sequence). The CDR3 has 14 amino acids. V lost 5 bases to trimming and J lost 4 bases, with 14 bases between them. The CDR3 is CASSPGGFATEAFF. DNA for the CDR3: TGTGCCAGTAGTCCGGGAGGGTTCGCCACTGAAGCTTTCTTT.

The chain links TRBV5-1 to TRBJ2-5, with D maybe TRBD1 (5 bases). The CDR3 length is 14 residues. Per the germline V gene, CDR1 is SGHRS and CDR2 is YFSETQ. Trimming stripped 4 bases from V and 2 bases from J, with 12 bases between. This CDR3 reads CASSLGQGQETQYF. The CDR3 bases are TGCGCCAGCAGCCTAGGGCAGGGTCAAGAGACCCAGTACTTC.

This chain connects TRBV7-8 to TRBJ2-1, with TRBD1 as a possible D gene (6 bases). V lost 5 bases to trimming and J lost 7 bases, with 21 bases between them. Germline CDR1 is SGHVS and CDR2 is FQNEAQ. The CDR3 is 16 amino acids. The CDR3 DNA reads TGTGCCAGCAGCCCCAGACAGGCCCAGCAGGGGAATGAGCAGTTCTTC. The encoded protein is CASSPRQAQQGNEQFF.

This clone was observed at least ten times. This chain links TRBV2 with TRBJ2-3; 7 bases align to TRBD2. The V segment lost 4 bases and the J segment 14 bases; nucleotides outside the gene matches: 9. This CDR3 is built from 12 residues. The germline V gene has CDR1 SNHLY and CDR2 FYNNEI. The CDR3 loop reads CASSGRAGESYF. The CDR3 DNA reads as TGTGCCAGCAGTGGGAGGGCGGGGGAATCGTATTTT. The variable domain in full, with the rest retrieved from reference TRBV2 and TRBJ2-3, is EPEVTQTPSHQVTQMGQEVILRCVPISNHLYFYWYRQILGQKVEFLVSFYNNEISEKSEIFDDQFSVERPDGSNFTLKIRSTKLEDSAMYFCASSGRAGESYFGPGTRLTVL.

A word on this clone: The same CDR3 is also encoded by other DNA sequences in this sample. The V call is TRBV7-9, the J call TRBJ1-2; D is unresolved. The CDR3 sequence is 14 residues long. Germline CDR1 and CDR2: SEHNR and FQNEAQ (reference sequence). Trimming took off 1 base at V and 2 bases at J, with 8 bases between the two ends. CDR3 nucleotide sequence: TGTGCCAGCAGCTTAGTGGCAGCGAACTATGGCTACACCTTC. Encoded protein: CASSLVAANYGYTF.

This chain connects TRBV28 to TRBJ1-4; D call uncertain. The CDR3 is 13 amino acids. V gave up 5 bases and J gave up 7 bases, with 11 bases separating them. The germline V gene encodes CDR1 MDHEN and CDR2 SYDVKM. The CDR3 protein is CASSPPAGEKLFF. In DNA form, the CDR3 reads TGTGCCAGCAGTCCCCCAGCGGGTGAAAAACTGTTTTTT.

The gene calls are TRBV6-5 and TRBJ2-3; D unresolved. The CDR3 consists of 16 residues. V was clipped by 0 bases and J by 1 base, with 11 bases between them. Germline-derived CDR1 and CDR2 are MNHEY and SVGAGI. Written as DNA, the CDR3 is TGTGCCAGCAGTTACTCCGACCACAGAGGCACAGATACGCAGTATTTT. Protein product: CASSYSDHRGTDTQYF.

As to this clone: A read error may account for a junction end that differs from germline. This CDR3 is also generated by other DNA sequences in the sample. CDR3 DNA sequence: TGTGCCAGCAGTCGACAGGCCAACACTGAAGCTTTCTTC. It encodes CASSRQANTEAFF. The rearrangement uses TRBV12-3 or TRBV12-4 and TRBJ1-1, with D tentatively TRBD1 (6 bases). The CDR3 length is 13 residues.

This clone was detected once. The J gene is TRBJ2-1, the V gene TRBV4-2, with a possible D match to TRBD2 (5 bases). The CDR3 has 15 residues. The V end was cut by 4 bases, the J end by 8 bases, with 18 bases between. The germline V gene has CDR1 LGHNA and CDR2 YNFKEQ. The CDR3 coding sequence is TGTGCCAGCAGCCGTTCCTTGGGAGCTCCCTATGAGCAGTTCTTC. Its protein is CASSRSLGAPYEQFF.